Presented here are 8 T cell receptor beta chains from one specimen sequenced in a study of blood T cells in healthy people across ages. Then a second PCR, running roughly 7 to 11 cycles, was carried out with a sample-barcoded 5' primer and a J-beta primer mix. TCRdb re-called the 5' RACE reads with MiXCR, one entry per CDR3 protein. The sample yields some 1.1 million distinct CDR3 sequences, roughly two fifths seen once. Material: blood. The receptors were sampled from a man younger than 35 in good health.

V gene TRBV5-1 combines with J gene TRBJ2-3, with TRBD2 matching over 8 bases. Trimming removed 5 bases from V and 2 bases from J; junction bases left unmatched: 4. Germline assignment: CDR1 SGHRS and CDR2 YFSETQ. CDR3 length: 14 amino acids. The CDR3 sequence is CASSRAGDTDTQYF. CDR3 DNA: TGCGCCAGCAGTCGAGCGGGGGACACAGATACGCAGTATTTT.

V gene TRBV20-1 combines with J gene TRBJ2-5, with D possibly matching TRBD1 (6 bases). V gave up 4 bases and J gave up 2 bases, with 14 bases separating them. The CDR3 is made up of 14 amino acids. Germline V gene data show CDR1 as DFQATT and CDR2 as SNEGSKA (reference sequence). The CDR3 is CSATPGHPQETQYF. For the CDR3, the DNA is TGCAGTGCTACCCCGGGACATCCGCAAGAGACCCAGTACTTC.

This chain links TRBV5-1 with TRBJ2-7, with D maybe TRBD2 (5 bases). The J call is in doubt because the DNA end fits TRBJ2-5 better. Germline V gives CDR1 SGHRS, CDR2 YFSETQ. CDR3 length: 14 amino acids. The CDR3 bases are TGCGCCAGCAGCTTGACGGCTGCCGGGAAGACCCAGTACTTC. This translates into CASSLTAAGKTQYF.

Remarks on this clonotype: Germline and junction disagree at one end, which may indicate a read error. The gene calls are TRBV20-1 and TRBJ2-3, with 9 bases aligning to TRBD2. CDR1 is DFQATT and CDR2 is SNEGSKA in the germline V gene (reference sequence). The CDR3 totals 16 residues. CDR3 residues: CSAGPASGASTDTQYF. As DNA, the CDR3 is TGCAGTGCTGGTCCTGCTAGCGGGGCGTCGACAGATACGCAATATTTT.

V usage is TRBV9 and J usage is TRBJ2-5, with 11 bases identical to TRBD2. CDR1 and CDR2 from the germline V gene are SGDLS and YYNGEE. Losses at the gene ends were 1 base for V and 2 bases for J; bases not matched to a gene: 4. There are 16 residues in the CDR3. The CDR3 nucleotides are TGTGCCAGCAGCGTAACGGGACTAGCGGAACAAGAGACCCAGTACTTC. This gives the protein CASSVTGLAEQETQYF.

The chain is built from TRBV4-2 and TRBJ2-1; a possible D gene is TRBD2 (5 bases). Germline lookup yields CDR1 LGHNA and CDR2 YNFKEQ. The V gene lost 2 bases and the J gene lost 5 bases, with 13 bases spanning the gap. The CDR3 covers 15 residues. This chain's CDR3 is CASSQIRGMDNEQFF. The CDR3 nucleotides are TGTGCCAGCAGCCAAATCCGGGGTATGGACAATGAGCAGTTCTTC.

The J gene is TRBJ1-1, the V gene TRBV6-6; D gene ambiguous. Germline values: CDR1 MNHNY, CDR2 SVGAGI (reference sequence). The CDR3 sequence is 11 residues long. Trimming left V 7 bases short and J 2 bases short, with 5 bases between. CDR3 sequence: CASIRNTEAFF. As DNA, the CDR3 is TGTGCCAGCATCAGAAACACTGAAGCTTTCTTT.

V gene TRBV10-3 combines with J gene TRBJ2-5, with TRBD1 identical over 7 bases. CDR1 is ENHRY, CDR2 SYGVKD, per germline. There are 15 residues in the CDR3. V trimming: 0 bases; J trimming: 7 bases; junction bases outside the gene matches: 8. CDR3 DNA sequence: TGTGCCATCAGTGAGTCCGCTCAGGGGGACGGGACCCAGTACTTC. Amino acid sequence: CAISESAQGDGTQYF.